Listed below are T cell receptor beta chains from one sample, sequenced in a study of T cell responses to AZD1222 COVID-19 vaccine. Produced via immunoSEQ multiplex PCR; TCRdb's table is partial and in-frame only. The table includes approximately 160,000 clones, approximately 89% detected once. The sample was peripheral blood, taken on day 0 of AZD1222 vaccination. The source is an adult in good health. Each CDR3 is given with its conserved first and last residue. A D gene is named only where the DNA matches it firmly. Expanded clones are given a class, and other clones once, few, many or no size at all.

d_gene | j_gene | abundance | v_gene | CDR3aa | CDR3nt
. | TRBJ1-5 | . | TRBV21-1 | CASSKSSRVRNNQPQHF | TGTGCCAGCAGCAAAAGCAGTAGGGTTCGGAACAATCAGCCCCAGCATTTT
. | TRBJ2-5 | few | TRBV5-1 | CASSFDRLATQYF | TGCGCCAGCAGCTTCGACAGGCTCGCGACCCAGTACTTC
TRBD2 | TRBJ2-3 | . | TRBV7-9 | CASSIAGADTQYF | TGTGCCAGCAGCATAGCGGGAGCAGATACGCAGTATTTT
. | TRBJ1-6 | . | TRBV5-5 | CASSFYRESINSPLHF | TGTGCCAGCAGCTTTTACAGGGAAAGTATCAATTCACCCCTCCACTTT
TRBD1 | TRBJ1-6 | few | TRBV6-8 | CASSGTGSQSPLHF | TGTGCCAGCAGCGGGACAGGCAGTCAGTCACCCCTCCACTTT
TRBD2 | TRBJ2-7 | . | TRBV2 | CASSDKAGGLGEQYF | TGTGCCAGCAGTGACAAAGCGGGAGGGCTTGGGGAGCAGTACTTC
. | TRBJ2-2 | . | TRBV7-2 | CASSFQGGNTGELFF | TGTGCCAGCAGCTTTCAGGGAGGGAACACCGGGGAGCTGTTTTTT
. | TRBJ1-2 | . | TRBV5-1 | CASSLVDNYGYTF | TGCGCCAGCAGCTTGGTGGACAACTATGGCTACACCTTC
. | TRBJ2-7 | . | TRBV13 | CASSLGPADSYEQYF | TGTGCCAGCAGCTTAGGCCCGGCAGACTCCTACGAGCAGTACTTC
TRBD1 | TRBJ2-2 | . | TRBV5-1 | CASSLAGQGAGELFF | TGCGCCAGCAGCTTGGCCGGGCAGGGGGCCGGGGAGCTGTTTTTT
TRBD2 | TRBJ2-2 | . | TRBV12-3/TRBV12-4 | CASSLQRGGELFF | TGTGCCAGCAGCCTACAGCGGGGCGGGGAGCTGTTTTTT
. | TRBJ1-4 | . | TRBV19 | CASTAGTLGREKLFF | TGTGCCAGTACGGCAGGCACGCTGGGGAGAGAAAAACTGTTTTTT
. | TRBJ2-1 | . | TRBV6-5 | CASSYLGREQFF | TGTGCCAGCAGTTACTTAGGCCGCGAGCAGTTCTTC
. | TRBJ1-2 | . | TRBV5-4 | CASSFRVNYGYTF | TGTGCCAGCAGCTTTCGGGTGAACTATGGCTACACCTTC
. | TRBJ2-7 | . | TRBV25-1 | CASRGGGRLPEQYF | TGTGCCAGCAGGGGTGGGGGACGACTTCCCGAGCAGTACTTC